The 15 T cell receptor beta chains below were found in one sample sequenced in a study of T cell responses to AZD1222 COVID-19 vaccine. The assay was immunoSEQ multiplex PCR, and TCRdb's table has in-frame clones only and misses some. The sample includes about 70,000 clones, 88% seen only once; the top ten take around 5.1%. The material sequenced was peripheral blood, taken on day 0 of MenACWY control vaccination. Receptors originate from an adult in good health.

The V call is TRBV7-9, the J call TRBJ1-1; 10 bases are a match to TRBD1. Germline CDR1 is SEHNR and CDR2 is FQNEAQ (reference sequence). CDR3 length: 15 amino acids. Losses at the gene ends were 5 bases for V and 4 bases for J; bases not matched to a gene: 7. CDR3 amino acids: CASSPWTGGGTEAFF. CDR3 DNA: TGTGCCAGCAGCCCCTGGACAGGGGGAGGCACTGAAGCTTTCTTT. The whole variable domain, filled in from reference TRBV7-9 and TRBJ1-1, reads DTGVSQNPRHKITKRGQNVTFRCDPISEHNRLYWYRQTLGQGPEFLTYFQNEAQLEKSRLLSDRFSAERPKGSFSTLEIQRTEQGDSAMYLCASSPWTGGGTEAFFGQGTRLTVV.

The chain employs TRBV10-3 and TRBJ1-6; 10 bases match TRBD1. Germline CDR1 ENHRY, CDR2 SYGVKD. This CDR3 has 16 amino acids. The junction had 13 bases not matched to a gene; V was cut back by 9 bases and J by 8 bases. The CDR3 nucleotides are TGTGCCATGCGACCGGGACAGGGGTCAAGGGATTCACCCCTCCACTTT. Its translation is CAMRPGQGSRDSPLHF.

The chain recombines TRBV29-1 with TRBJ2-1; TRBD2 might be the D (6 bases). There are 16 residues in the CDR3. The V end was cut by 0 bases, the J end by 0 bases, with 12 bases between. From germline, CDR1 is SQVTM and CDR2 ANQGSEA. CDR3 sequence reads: CSVEEWRGSSYNEQFF. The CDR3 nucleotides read TGCAGCGTTGAAGAATGGCGGGGAAGCTCCTACAATGAGCAGTTCTTC.

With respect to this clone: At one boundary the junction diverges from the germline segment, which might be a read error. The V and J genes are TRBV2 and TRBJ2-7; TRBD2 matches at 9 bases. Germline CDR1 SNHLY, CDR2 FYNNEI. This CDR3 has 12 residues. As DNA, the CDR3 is TGTGCCAGCAGTGAAGTAGCGGGGGCCATCTTATTC. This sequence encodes CASSEVAGAILF.

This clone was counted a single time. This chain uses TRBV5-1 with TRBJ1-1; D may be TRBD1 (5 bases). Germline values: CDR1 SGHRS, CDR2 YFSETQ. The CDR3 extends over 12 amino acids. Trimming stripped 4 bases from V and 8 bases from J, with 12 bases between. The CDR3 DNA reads TGCGCCAGCAGCCCGACCGGGACCGAAGCTTTCTTT. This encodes CASSPTGTEAFF.

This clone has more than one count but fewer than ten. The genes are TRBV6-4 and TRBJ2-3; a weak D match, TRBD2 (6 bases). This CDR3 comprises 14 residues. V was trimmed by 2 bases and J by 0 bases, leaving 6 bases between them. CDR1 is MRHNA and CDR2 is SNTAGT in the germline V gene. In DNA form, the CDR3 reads TGTGCCAGCAGTGACGGGACTAGCACAGATACGCAGTATTTT. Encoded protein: CASSDGTSTDTQYF.

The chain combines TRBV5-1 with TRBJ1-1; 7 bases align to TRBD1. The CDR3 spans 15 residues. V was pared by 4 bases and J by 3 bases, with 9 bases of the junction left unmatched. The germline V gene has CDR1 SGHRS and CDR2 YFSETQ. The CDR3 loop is CASSPRQGGDTEAFF. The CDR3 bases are TGCGCCAGCAGCCCAAGACAGGGAGGGGACACTGAAGCTTTCTTT.

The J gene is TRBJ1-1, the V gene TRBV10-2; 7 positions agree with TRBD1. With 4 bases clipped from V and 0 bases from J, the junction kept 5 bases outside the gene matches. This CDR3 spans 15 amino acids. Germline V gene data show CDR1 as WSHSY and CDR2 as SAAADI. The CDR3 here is CASSGQGPLNTEAFF. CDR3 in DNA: TGCGCCAGCAGTGGACAGGGCCCGTTGAACACTGAAGCTTTCTTT.

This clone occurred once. The chain's CDR3 is CASTQAARGTGSPLHF. As DNA, the CDR3 is TGTGCCAGCACCCAAGCGGCGAGAGGGACGGGATCACCCCTCCACTTT. This chain uses TRBV27 with TRBJ1-6; D is perhaps TRBD1 (5 bases). V lost 7 bases and J lost 10, with 23 bases in between. The germline CDR1 and CDR2 sequences are MNHEY and SMNVEV (reference sequence). The CDR3 is 16 amino acids.

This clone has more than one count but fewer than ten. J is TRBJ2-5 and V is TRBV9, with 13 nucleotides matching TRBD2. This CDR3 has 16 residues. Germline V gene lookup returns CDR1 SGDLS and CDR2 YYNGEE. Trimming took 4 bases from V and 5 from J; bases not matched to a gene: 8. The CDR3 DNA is TGTGCCAGCAGCCCCGGACTAGCGGGGGTTAGGGAGACCCAGTACTTC. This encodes CASSPGLAGVRETQYF.

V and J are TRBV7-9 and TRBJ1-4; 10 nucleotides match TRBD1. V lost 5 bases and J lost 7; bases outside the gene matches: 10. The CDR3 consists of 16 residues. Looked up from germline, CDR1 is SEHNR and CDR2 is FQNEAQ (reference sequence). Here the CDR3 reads CASSPPTGGRSEKLFF. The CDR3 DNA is TGTGCCAGCAGCCCCCCGACAGGGGGCCGGTCTGAAAAACTGTTTTTT.

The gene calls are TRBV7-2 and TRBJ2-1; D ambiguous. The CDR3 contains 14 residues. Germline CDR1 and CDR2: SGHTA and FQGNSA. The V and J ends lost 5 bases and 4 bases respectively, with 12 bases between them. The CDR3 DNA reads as TGTGCCAGCAGCCTAGAACCTTCTTACAATGAGCAGTTCTTC. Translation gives CASSLEPSYNEQFF.

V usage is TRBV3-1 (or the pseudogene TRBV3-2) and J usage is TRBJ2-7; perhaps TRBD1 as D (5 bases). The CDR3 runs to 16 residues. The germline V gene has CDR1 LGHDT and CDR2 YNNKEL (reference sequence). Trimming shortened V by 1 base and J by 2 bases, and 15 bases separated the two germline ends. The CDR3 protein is CASSQVGQVATYEQYF. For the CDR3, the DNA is TGTGCCAGCAGCCAAGTGGGGCAGGTCGCAACCTACGAGCAGTACTTC.

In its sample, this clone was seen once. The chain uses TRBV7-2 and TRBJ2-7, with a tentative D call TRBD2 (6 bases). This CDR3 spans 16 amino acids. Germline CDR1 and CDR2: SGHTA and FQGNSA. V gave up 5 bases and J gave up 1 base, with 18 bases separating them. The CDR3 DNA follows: TGTGCCAGCAGCCTCAGCGGACCAGGACTATCCTACGAGCAGTACTTC. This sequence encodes CASSLSGPGLSYEQYF.

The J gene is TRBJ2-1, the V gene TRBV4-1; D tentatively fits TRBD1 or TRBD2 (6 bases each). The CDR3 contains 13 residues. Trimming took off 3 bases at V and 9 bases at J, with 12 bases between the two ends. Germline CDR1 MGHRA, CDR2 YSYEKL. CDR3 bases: TGCGCCAGCAGCCAGGGGCGGGACATTGAGCAGTTCTTC. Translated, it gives CASSQGRDIEQFF.